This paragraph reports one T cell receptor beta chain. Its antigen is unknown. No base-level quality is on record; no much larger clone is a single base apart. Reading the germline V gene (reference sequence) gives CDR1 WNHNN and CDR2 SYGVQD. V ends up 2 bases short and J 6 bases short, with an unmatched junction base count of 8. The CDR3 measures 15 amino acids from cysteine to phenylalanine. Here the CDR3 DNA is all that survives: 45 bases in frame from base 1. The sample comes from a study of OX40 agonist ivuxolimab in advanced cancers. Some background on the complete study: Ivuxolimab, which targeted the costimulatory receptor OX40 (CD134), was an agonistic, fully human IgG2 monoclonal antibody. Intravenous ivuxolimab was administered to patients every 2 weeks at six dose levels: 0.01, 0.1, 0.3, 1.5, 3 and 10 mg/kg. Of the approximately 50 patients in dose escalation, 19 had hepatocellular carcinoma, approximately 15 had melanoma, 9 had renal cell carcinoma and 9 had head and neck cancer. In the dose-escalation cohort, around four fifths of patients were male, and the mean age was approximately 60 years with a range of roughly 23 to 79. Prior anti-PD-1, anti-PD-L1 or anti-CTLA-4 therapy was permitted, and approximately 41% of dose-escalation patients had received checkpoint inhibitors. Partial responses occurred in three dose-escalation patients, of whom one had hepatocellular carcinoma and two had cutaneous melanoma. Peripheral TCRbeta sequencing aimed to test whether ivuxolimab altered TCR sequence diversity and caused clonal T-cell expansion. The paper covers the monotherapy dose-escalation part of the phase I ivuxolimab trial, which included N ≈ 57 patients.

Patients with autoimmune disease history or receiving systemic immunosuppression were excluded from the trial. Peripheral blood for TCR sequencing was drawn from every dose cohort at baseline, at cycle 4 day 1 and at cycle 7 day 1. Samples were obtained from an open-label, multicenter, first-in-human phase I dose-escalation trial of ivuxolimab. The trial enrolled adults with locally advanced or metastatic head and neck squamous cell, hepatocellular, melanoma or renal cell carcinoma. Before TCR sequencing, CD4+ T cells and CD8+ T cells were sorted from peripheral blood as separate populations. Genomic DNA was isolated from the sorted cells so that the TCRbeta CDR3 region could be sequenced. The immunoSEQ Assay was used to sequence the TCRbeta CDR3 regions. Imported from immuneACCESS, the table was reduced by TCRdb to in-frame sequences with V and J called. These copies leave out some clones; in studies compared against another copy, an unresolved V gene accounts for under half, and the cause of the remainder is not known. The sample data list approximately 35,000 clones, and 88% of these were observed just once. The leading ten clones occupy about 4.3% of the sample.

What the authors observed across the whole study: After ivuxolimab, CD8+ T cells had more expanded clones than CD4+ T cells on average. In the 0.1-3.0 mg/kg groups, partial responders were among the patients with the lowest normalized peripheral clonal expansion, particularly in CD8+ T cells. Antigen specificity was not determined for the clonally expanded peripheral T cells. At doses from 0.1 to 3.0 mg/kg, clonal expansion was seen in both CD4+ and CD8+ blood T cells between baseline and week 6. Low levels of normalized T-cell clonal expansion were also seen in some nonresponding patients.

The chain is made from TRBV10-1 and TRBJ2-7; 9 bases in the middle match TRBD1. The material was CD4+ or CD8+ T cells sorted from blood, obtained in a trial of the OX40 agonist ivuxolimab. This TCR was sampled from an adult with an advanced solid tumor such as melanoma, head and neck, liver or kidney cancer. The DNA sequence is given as TGCGCCAGCAGTGAGCCGGGACAGGGTGTCGGCGAGCAGTACTTC. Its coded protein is CASSEPGQGVGEQYF.